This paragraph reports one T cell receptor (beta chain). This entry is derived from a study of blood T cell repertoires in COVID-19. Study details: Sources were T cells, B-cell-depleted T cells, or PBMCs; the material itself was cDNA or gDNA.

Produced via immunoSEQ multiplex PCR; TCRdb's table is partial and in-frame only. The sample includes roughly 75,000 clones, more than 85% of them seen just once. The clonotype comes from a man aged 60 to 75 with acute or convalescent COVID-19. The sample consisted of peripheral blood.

As DNA, the CDR3 is TGCGCCAGCAGCTCCCAAGGGGTTGAGCAGTTCTTC. It specifies CASSSQGVEQFF. The chain couples TRBV4-1 to TRBJ2-1, with D maybe TRBD1 (5 bases). V lost 5 bases and J lost 9, with 11 bases in between. The CDR3 contains 12 residues. The germline CDR1 and CDR2 sequences are MGHRA and YSYEKL.